These 24 T cell receptor beta chains originate from one sample sequenced in a study of technical replicates of blood from a few donors. The protocol was immunoSEQ multiplex PCR, while the TCRdb copy is restricted to in-frame clones and leaves out a portion. The sample includes over 80,000 clones, about 96% of them seen just once. Sequenced: T cells isolated from PBMCs. Source of these receptors: a human donor in good health.

CDR3 amino acids: CASSLDPGGNTEAFF. The CDR3 region has the DNA TGTGCCAGCAGCTTAGACCCAGGGGGAAACACTGAAGCTTTCTTT. The V and J genes are TRBV7-9 and TRBJ1-1, with 7 bases lining up with TRBD1. CDR1 SEHNR and CDR2 FQNEAQ come from the germline V gene (reference sequence). Trimming cost V 1 base and J 2 bases; bases outside gene matches: 4. CDR3 size: 15 residues. The whole variable domain, remainder taken from reference TRBV7-9 and TRBJ1-1, is DTGVSQNPRHKITKRGQNVTFRCDPISEHNRLYWYRQTLGQGPEFLTYFQNEAQLEKSRLLSDRFSAERPKGSFSTLEIQRTEQGDSAMYLCASSLDPGGNTEAFFGQGTRLTVV.

This chain links TRBV4-1 with TRBJ2-7; 9 bases are a match to TRBD2. The length of the CDR3 is 16 residues. Germline CDR1 reads MGHRA; CDR2 reads YSYEKL. V shed 0 bases, J shed 4 bases, and the junction held 7 bases outside the gene matches. For the CDR3, the DNA is TGCGCCAGCAGCCAAGAACAAGCGGGAGGCTGGTACGAGCAGTACTTC. It codes for CASSQEQAGGWYEQYF.

This chain joins TRBV19 and TRBJ2-1, with D maybe TRBD1 (6 bases). V lost 10 bases, J lost 5 bases, and 21 bases lay in between. CDR1 LNHDA and CDR2 SQIVND come from the germline V gene (reference sequence). The CDR3 contains 15 residues. The CDR3 bases are TGTGCCACTAATCAACAGGGTCTTTGGGACAATGAGCAGTTCTTC. Translating it yields CATNQQGLWDNEQFF. The full variable domain, its missing parts supplied by reference TRBV19 and TRBJ2-1, is DGGITQSPKYLFRKEGQNVTLSCEQNLNHDAMYWYRQDPGQGLRLIYYSQIVNDFQKGDIAEGYSVSREKKESFPLTVTSAQKNPTAFYLCATNQQGLWDNEQFFGPGTRLTVL.

V and J are TRBV5-8 and TRBJ2-7, with D possibly being TRBD1 (5 bases). The CDR3 covers 14 residues. Deletions cut 0 bases from V and 3 bases from J, with 10 bases between. Looked up from germline, CDR1 is SGHTS and CDR2 is YDEGEE. The CDR3 DNA reads TGTGCCAGCAGCTTGGGGGTGGGGCTCTACGAGCAGTACTTC. Amino acid sequence: CASSLGVGLYEQYF.

As regards this clone: Other DNA sequences from this sample encode an identical CDR3 as well. The chain links TRBV9 to TRBJ2-7; 7 nucleotides line up with TRBD2. Per germline, CDR1 SGDLS and CDR2 YYNGEE. The CDR3 consists of 14 residues. V dropped 0 bases and J dropped 1; count of bases not matched to a gene: 1. CDR3 sequence: CASSVGLASYEQYF. The DNA of the CDR3 is TGTGCCAGCAGCGTAGGACTAGCTTCCTACGAGCAGTACTTC.

J is TRBJ1-4 and V is TRBV30, with 7 bases aligning to TRBD1. This CDR3 comprises 15 residues. V lost 4 bases, J lost 3 bases, and 8 bases stayed unmatched. Germline V gene sequence: CDR1 GTSNPN, CDR2 SVGIG (reference sequence). The DNA for the CDR3 is TGTGCCTGGACCGAAAAGGGGGCTCCTAATGAAAAACTGTTTTTT. The encoded protein is CAWTEKGAPNEKLFF. The full variable domain, in which reference TRBV30 and TRBJ1-4 provide the parts outside the CDR3, is SQTIHQWPATLVQPVGSPLSLECTVEGTSNPNLYWYRQAAGRGLQLLFYSVGIGQISSEVPQNLSASRPQDRQFILSSKKLLLSDSGFYLCAWTEKGAPNEKLFFGSGTQLSVL.

V gene TRBV7-9 combines with J gene TRBJ1-4; no clear D gene. The CDR3 runs 12 residues. The ends were cut back, 5 bases at V and 8 bases at J, with 9 bases in the middle. CDR1 and CDR2 from the germline V gene are SEHNR and FQNEAQ (reference sequence). The CDR3 coding sequence is TGTGCCAGCAGCCCCTCCGGGGAAAAACTGTTTTTT. Translation gives CASSPSGEKLFF.

V is TRBV11-2 and J is TRBJ2-1; D not resolved. Between the trimmed V and J ends, which lost 1 base and 0 bases, there was a span of 13 bases. Germline lookup yields CDR1 SGHAT and CDR2 FQNNGV. The CDR3 runs to 17 residues. The CDR3 loop is CASSLGRDWSSYNEQFF. The CDR3, as DNA: TGTGCCAGCAGCTTAGGCCGAGACTGGAGCTCCTACAATGAGCAGTTCTTC.

This chain connects TRBV6-4 to TRBJ1-2, with a possible D match to TRBD1 (6 bases). With 3 bases removed from V and 2 bases from J, the gap between germline ends came to 10 bases. This CDR3 spans 14 amino acids. Germline CDR1 is MRHNA and CDR2 is SNTAGT. The CDR3 reads CASSEGAGNYGYTF. The CDR3 region has the DNA TGTGCCAGCAGTGAGGGGGCAGGGAACTATGGCTACACCTTC.

This clone was recorded once. The genes are TRBV29-1 and TRBJ2-5; 11 bases are a match to TRBD1. The CDR3 sequence is 14 residues long. CDR1 SQVTM and CDR2 ANQGSEA come from the germline V gene. Trimming cost V 7 bases and J 1 base; bases outside gene matches: 5. This CDR3 reads CSGRDRGIQETQYF. The CDR3 DNA is TGCAGCGGTCGGGACAGGGGGATCCAAGAGACCCAGTACTTC. Full variable domain (rest looked up from reference TRBV29-1 and TRBJ2-5): SAVISQKPSRDICQRGTSLTIQCQVDSQVTMMFWYRQQPGQSLTLIATANQGSEATYESGFVIDKFPISRPNLTFSTLTVSNMSPEDSSIYLCSGRDRGIQETQYFGPGTRLLVL.

This chain joins TRBV28 and TRBJ2-5, with 7 bases fitting TRBD1. Germline V CDR1 and CDR2: MDHEN, SYDVKM. After removal of 3 bases from V and 4 bases from J, the junction contained 8 bases not matched to a gene. This CDR3 is 15 amino acids long. The CDR3 sequence is CASSFDRATVETQYF. The CDR3 DNA reads TGTGCCAGCAGTTTTGACAGGGCCACTGTAGAGACCCAGTACTTC. The full variable domain, completed using reference TRBV28 and TRBJ2-5, is DVKVTQSSRYLVKRTGEKVFLECVQDMDHENMFWYRQDPGLGLRLIYFSYDVKMKEKGDIPEGYSVSREKKERFSLILESASTNQTSMYLCASSFDRATVETQYFGPGTRLLVL.

V is TRBV6-5 and J is TRBJ2-1; 12 bases are shared with TRBD2. This CDR3 contains 15 residues. The V gene end was trimmed by 6 bases and the J gene end by 6 bases; junction bases not matched to a gene: 6. CDR1 is MNHEY and CDR2 is SVGAGI in the germline V gene. In DNA form, the CDR3 reads TGTGCCAGCAGGCCGACTAGCGGGAGTCTCAATGAGCAGTTCTTC. Translating gives CASRPTSGSLNEQFF.

The chain is built from TRBV4-1 and TRBJ1-2; D gene uncertain. Deletions cut 0 bases from V and 4 bases from J, with 15 bases between. CDR1 is MGHRA, CDR2 YSYEKL, per germline. There are 16 residues in the CDR3. CDR3 amino acids: CASSQDPGLESYGYTF. The CDR3 DNA reads as TGCGCCAGCAGCCAAGACCCGGGTCTCGAGAGCTATGGCTACACCTTC.

V usage is TRBV6-1 and J usage is TRBJ1-4, with 7 bases that match TRBD1. CDR3 length: 14 amino acids. The J segment lost 3 bases and the V segment lost 3 bases, leaving 1 base of the junction unmatched. CDR1 is MNHNS, CDR2 SASEGT, per germline. The CDR3: CASSDGQANEKLFF. DNA for the CDR3: TGTGCCAGCAGTGACGGACAGGCTAATGAAAAACTGTTTTTT.

CDR3 sequence reads: CASSLEGQGPDTQYF. The CDR3 DNA reads TGCGCCAGCAGCTTGGAAGGACAGGGACCAGATACGCAGTATTTT. The chain combines TRBV5-1 with TRBJ2-3; 8 nucleotides align to TRBD1. The CDR3 contains 15 residues. The V segment lost 0 bases and the J segment 4 bases; nucleotides outside the gene matches: 4. Per the germline V gene, CDR1 is SGHRS and CDR2 is YFSETQ.

V gene TRBV6-1 combines with J gene TRBJ1-5; 7 nucleotides line up with TRBD1. V lost 11 bases to trimming and J lost 2 bases; unmatched junction nucleotides: 6. Germline V lookup: CDR1 MNHNS, CDR2 SASEGT. The CDR3 has 13 residues. The DNA of the CDR3 is TGTGCCGGGCAGGGGGTGGGCAATCAGCCCCAGCATTTT. Its translation: CAGQGVGNQPQHF.

V is TRBV19 and J is TRBJ1-1, with D uncertain. The V end lost 1 base, the J end lost 7 bases, and 16 bases lay between the germline ends. This CDR3 spans 15 amino acids. Germline V gives CDR1 LNHDA, CDR2 SQIVND (reference sequence). The CDR3 region is CASSIVRIGSGEAFF. DNA of the CDR3: TGTGCCAGTAGTATAGTAAGAATCGGGTCCGGTGAAGCTTTCTTT.

The rearrangement uses TRBV28 and TRBJ2-1; weak D call: TRBD2 (6 bases). The ends were cut back, 3 bases at V and 7 bases at J, with 10 bases in the middle. There are 13 residues in the CDR3. CDR1 is MDHEN and CDR2 is SYDVKM in the germline V gene. CDR3 sequence: CASSLGGWNEQFF. The CDR3, as DNA: TGTGCCAGCAGTTTGGGGGGATGGAATGAGCAGTTCTTC.

In DNA, the CDR3 is TGCGCCAGCAGCCTCACCTTAGCGGGAGACGTGGCAGATACGCAGTATTTT. Amino acids: CASSLTLAGDVADTQYF. The V call is TRBV4-3, the J call TRBJ2-3; 9 positions agree with TRBD2. Germline CDR1 and CDR2: LGHNA and YSLEER. J was trimmed by 4 bases and V by 4 bases; bases with no gene match: 12. The CDR3 has 17 residues.

The chain couples TRBV2 to TRBJ2-7; TRBD2 is a possible D gene (6 bases). CDR1 is SNHLY, CDR2 FYNNEI, per germline. V was clipped by 1 base and J by 4 bases, with 11 bases between them. The CDR3 runs 14 residues. The CDR3 spells CASSEVTGGYEQYF. CDR3 nucleotides: TGTGCCAGCAGTGAAGTCACAGGAGGGTACGAGCAGTACTTC. The variable domain in full, completed from reference TRBV2 and TRBJ2-7, reads EPEVTQTPSHQVTQMGQEVILRCVPISNHLYFYWYRQILGQKVEFLVSFYNNEISEKSEIFDDQFSVERPDGSNFTLKIRSTKLEDSAMYFCASSEVTGGYEQYFGPGTRLTVT.

V and J are TRBV5-6 and TRBJ2-2; 12 bases map to TRBD1. Germline assignment: CDR1 SGHDT and CDR2 YYEEEE. J was trimmed by 7 bases and V by 6 bases; bases with no gene match: 4. This CDR3 region has 14 residues. The DNA of the CDR3 is TGTGCCAGCAAAGGGACAGGGGGCATCGGGGAGCTGTTTTTT. Its protein product is CASKGTGGIGELFF.

The chain couples TRBV6-4 to TRBJ2-3; TRBD2 aligns across 9 bases. J was trimmed by 4 bases and V by 7 bases; bases with no gene match: 6. Germline V gene data show CDR1 as MRHNA and CDR2 as SNTAGT. The CDR3 totals 14 residues. CDR3 sequence: CASKIAGEADTQYF. The CDR3 DNA follows: TGTGCCAGCAAGATAGCGGGAGAGGCAGATACGCAGTATTTT.

V usage is TRBV5-6 and J usage is TRBJ1-3; 7 bases fit TRBD1. Germline CDR1 SGHDT, CDR2 YYEEEE. The V and J ends lost 0 bases and 3 bases, in that order; junction bases with no gene match: 0. The CDR3 length is 14 residues. CDR3 bases: TGTGCCAGCAGCTTGGACAGGGGTGGAAACACCATATATTTT. Its protein product is CASSLDRGGNTIYF.

The chain has TRBV5-6 and TRBJ1-1; unclear D gene. With 2 bases removed from V and 6 bases from J, the gap between germline ends came to 5 bases. Looked up from germline, CDR1 is SGHDT and CDR2 is YYEEEE. This CDR3 has 11 residues. DNA of the CDR3: TGTGCCAGCAGCTTCTCGGCTGAAGCTTTCTTT. This encodes CASSFSAEAFF.